Below, 25 T cell receptor beta chains from the same sample are listed, as sequenced in a study of T cell responses to AZD1222 COVID-19 vaccine. Profiled with immunoSEQ multiplex PCR; TCRdb holds only in-frame clones, not every one. The sample contains tens of thousands of clones, 85% to 90% of which appear only once. The specimen was peripheral blood, collected 28 days after the second AZD1222 dose. These receptor sequences come from an adult who received the AZD1222 COVID-19 vaccine.

The chain carries TRBV11-2 and TRBJ2-7, with TRBD2 as a possible D gene (5 bases). Germline V gives CDR1 SGHAT, CDR2 FQNNGV. This CDR3 has 14 amino acids. Between the trimmed V and J ends, which lost 5 bases and 7 bases, there was a span of 18 bases. CDR3 bases: TGTGCCAGCAGCAGGGCCGGACTGACGGGTGAGCAGTACTTC. Translating gives CASSRAGLTGEQYF.

CDR3 nucleotides: TGTGCCAGCAGCCCAGGGTATACTGAAGCTTTCTTT. Its translation: CASSPGYTEAFF. The chain recombines TRBV7-2 with TRBJ1-1, with D tentatively TRBD1 (5 bases). Germline assignment: CDR1 SGHTA and CDR2 FQGNSA. V dropped 5 bases and J dropped 5 bases, with 9 bases sitting between them. The CDR3 extends over 12 amino acids.

J is TRBJ2-3 and V is TRBV5-4; 11 bases are shared with TRBD2. The germline V gene encodes CDR1 SGHNT and CDR2 YYREEE (reference sequence). Trimming at V came to 4 bases and at J to 1 base, leaving 5 bases not matched to a gene. The CDR3 loop spans 16 amino acids. The CDR3 sequence: CASSAGLAVRTDTQYF. The CDR3 DNA is TGTGCCAGCAGCGCGGGACTAGCGGTCCGCACAGATACGCAGTATTTT. Drawing the rest from reference TRBV5-4 and TRBJ2-3, the complete variable domain is ETGVTQSPTHLIKTRGQQVTLRCSSQSGHNTVSWYQQALGQGPQFIFQYYREEENGRGNFPPRFSGLQFPNYSSELNVNALELDDSALYLCASSAGLAVRTDTQYFGPGTRLTVL.

V usage is TRBV7-3 and J usage is TRBJ2-1; D is possibly TRBD1 or TRBD2 (6 bases each). Trimming took 5 bases from V and 5 from J, leaving 19 bases between them. Germline CDR1 SGHTA, CDR2 FQGTGA. This CDR3 is 16 amino acids long. The CDR3 region has the DNA TGTGCCAGCAGCGCTAGGGGGGCATACACCAACAATGAGCAGTTCTTC. As protein: CASSARGAYTNNEQFF.

V gene TRBV2 combines with J gene TRBJ1-6; D remains unclear. This CDR3 has 13 amino acids. With 6 bases removed from V and 10 bases from J, the gap between germline ends came to 13 bases. In germline, CDR1 is SNHLY, CDR2 FYNNEI. CDR3 residues: CASRDGLISPLHF. The CDR3 DNA sequence: TGTGCCAGCAGGGACGGCCTTATCTCACCCCTCCACTTT.

The chain carries TRBV5-1 and TRBJ2-2; D is possibly TRBD2 (6 bases). In germline, CDR1 is SGHRS, CDR2 YFSETQ. The CDR3 sequence is 14 residues long. Deletions cut 2 bases from V and 2 bases from J, with 7 bases between. The CDR3, as DNA: TGCGCCAGCAGCTTAGGGACTAACACCGGGGAGCTGTTTTTT. This encodes CASSLGTNTGELFF.

This chain connects TRBV3-1 (or the pseudogene TRBV3-2) to TRBJ2-5; D is possibly TRBD2 (6 bases). The CDR3 loop spans 14 amino acids. V was trimmed by 5 bases and J by 7 bases, leaving 17 bases between them. The V gene's germline CDR1 is LGHDT and CDR2 YNNKEL (reference sequence). CDR3 residues: CASSGAAGSGTQYF. CDR3 nucleotide sequence: TGTGCCAGCAGCGGTGCGGCGGGGTCAGGGACCCAGTACTTC.

The V and J genes are TRBV9 and TRBJ2-2; 9 bases fit TRBD1. CDR1 SGDLS and CDR2 YYNGEE come from the germline V gene. Losses at the gene ends were 2 bases for V and 9 bases for J; bases not matched to a gene: 5. The CDR3 is 14 amino acids. CDR3 bases: TGTGCCAGCAGCGTGGGACAGGGTACCCGGGAGCTGTTTTTT. Translation: CASSVGQGTRELFF.

The chain is built from TRBV24-1 and TRBJ1-1, with a possible D match to TRBD1 (5 bases). From germline, CDR1 is KGHDR and CDR2 SFDVKD. The CDR3 covers 13 residues. Trimming took off 7 bases at V and 2 bases at J, with 10 bases between the two ends. The CDR3 DNA sequence: TGTGCCACCAGGGGGGACGGTAACACTGAAGCTTTCTTT. Encoded protein: CATRGDGNTEAFF.

The V and J genes are TRBV7-2 and TRBJ1-3, with D possibly TRBD1 on 5 matching bases. The CDR3 has 14 residues. CDR1 SGHTA and CDR2 FQGNSA come from the germline V gene. Trimming shortened V by 7 bases and J by 4 bases, and 14 bases separated the two germline ends. The CDR3 reads CASIRRGGGNTIYF. DNA for the CDR3: TGTGCCAGCATCCGTCGGGGGGGAGGAAACACCATATATTTT.

This clone has just one count. The rearrangement links TRBV30 to TRBJ2-7; 12 bases fit TRBD1. CDR3 length: 16 amino acids. CDR1 is GTSNPN and CDR2 is SVGIG in the germline V gene (reference sequence). J lost 4 bases, V lost 6 bases, and 13 bases had no gene match. CDR3 sequence (DNA): TGTGCCTGCCCTGGGCTGGGGACAGGGGGCGCGTACGAGCAGTACTTC. Translated: CACPGLGTGGAYEQYF.

The V and J genes are TRBV27 and TRBJ2-1; D unclear. With 6 bases removed from V and 9 bases from J, the gap between germline ends came to 21 bases. CDR1 is MNHEY and CDR2 is SMNVEV in the germline V gene (reference sequence). The length of the CDR3 is 15 residues. The CDR3 protein is CASSSDVGNSGEQFF. CDR3 nucleotides: TGTGCCAGCAGCTCCGACGTGGGGAATTCAGGTGAGCAGTTCTTC.

This chain connects TRBV5-1 to TRBJ2-1; the D call may be TRBD1 or TRBD2 (5 bases each). The CDR3 sequence is 14 residues long. CDR1 and CDR2 (germline): SGHRS, YFSETQ. The V and J ends lost 4 bases and 5 bases respectively, with 13 bases between them. The CDR3 reads CASSVGTHDNEQFF. CDR3 coding DNA: TGCGCCAGCAGCGTCGGGACCCACGACAATGAGCAGTTCTTC. Full variable domain (missing parts from reference TRBV5-1 and TRBJ2-1): KAGVTQTPRYLIKTRGQQVTLSCSPISGHRSVSWYQQTPGQGLQFLFEYFSETQRNKGNFPGRFSGRQFSNSRSEMNVSTLELGDSALYLCASSVGTHDNEQFFGPGTRLTVL.

The J gene is TRBJ2-1, the V gene TRBV2, with TRBD1 matching over 12 bases. Trimming cost V 7 bases and J 5 bases; bases outside gene matches: 6. Germline CDR1 reads SNHLY; CDR2 reads FYNNEI. CDR3 length: 15 residues. CDR3 region: CASKWDRGQDNEQFF. CDR3 DNA sequence: TGTGCCAGCAAGTGGGACAGGGGGCAGGACAATGAGCAGTTCTTC.

The chain uses TRBV25-1 and TRBJ2-7; 7 bases match TRBD2. V trimming: 5 bases; J trimming: 6 bases; junction bases outside the gene matches: 10. This CDR3 spans 14 amino acids. CDR1 is MGHDK and CDR2 is SYGVNS in the germline V gene. CDR3 protein: CASSSWEGLSEQYF. CDR3 DNA: TGTGCCAGCAGTTCCTGGGAGGGGTTGAGCGAGCAGTACTTC.

The rearrangement uses TRBV29-1 and TRBJ2-1; 10 nucleotides agree with TRBD2. The length of the CDR3 is 13 residues. Germline V gene lookup returns CDR1 SQVTM and CDR2 ANQGSEA. The DNA of the CDR3 is TGCACCAGAACTAGCGGGGCCCACAATGAGCAGTTCTTC. It translates to CTRTSGAHNEQFF.

This sequence joins TRBV9 and TRBJ1-1; possibly TRBD1 for D (5 bases). Germline V gene lookup returns CDR1 SGDLS and CDR2 YYNGEE. The CDR3 runs 16 residues. V was shortened by 4 bases and J by 3 bases, with 19 bases between the two germline ends. The CDR3 coding sequence is TGTGCCAGCAGCCAGATGGGGCCCCGAGGGGACACTGAAGCTTTCTTT. This encodes CASSQMGPRGDTEAFF.

This clone was seen only a few times. The gene calls are TRBV9 and TRBJ2-7, with a weak D call TRBD1 (5 bases). Germline CDR1 and CDR2: SGDLS and YYNGEE. This CDR3 is built from 14 residues. V lost 0 bases to trimming and J lost 6 bases, with 13 bases between them. CDR3 coding DNA: TGTGCCAGCAGCGTAGAAGGGGAATGGGGCGAGCAGTACTTC. It translates to CASSVEGEWGEQYF.

The V call is TRBV5-1, the J call TRBJ2-3; 8 bases line up with TRBD2. With 4 bases clipped from V and 8 bases from J, the junction kept 15 bases outside the gene matches. Germline values: CDR1 SGHRS, CDR2 YFSETQ. The CDR3 sequence is 16 residues long. The CDR3 sequence is CASSPRAGAGVGTQYF. The CDR3 coding sequence is TGCGCCAGCAGCCCCCGAGCGGGGGCAGGGGTTGGTACGCAGTATTTT.

V usage is TRBV4-3 and J usage is TRBJ2-1; possible D gene TRBD2, 6 bases. The CDR3 length is 19 residues. Trimming shortened V by 4 bases and J by 8 bases, and 30 bases separated the two germline ends. Per germline, CDR1 LGHNA and CDR2 YSLEER. The CDR3 spells CASSRRVLGGRRPLDEQFF. DNA of the CDR3: TGCGCCAGCAGCCGAAGGGTGTTGGGGGGAAGGCGCCCCCTCGATGAGCAGTTCTTC.

This clone was seen just once. The chain combines TRBV9 with TRBJ1-1; D perhaps matches TRBD1 (5 bases). The CDR3 consists of 13 residues. The V and J ends lost 2 bases and 0 bases respectively, with 5 bases between them. Germline-derived CDR1 and CDR2 are SGDLS and YYNGEE. The CDR3 DNA reads as TGTGCCAGCAGCGTGGACATGAACACTGAAGCTTTCTTT. Translated, it gives CASSVDMNTEAFF.

The rearrangement links TRBV7-6 to TRBJ1-3, with D maybe TRBD1 (5 bases). The CDR3 totals 16 residues. V lost 1 base and J 0 bases, leaving 10 bases between the germline ends. Germline lookup yields CDR1 SGHVS and CDR2 FNYEAQ. The DNA of the CDR3 is TGTGCCAGCAGCTTAGAGGGGCCGAGCTCTGGAAACACCATATATTTT. Its protein product is CASSLEGPSSGNTIYF.

The chain joins TRBV23-1 to TRBJ1-2; D call uncertain. TRBV23-1 is identified as an open reading frame with a role that is uncertain. CDR3 length equals 9 residues. V lost 5 bases and J lost 5, with 0 bases in between. CDR3 DNA: TGCGCCAGCAGTTATGGCTACACCTTC. This sequence encodes CASSYGYTF.

The chain joins TRBV6-5 to TRBJ1-1, with D possibly being TRBD1 (6 bases). Germline V gene sequence: CDR1 MNHEY, CDR2 SVGAGI. The CDR3 contains 15 residues. V lost 0 bases and J 1 base, leaving 9 bases between the germline ends. CDR3 nucleotides: TGTGCCAGCAGTTACTCTAAGACAGGGAACACTGAAGCTTTCTTT. It translates to CASSYSKTGNTEAFF.

V gene TRBV5-1 combines with J gene TRBJ1-2; 7 bases fit TRBD1. The CDR3 runs 17 residues. Losses at the gene ends were 3 bases for V and 2 bases for J; bases not matched to a gene: 13. CDR1 SGHRS and CDR2 YFSETQ come from the germline V gene. The CDR3 DNA follows: TGCGCCAGCAGCTGGAGGGGACAGAAAGTTAAAAACTATGGCTACACCTTC. This gives the protein CASSWRGQKVKNYGYTF.